This T cell receptor beta chain was retrieved from a study of technical replicates of blood from a handful of donors. The protocol was immunoSEQ multiplex PCR, while the TCRdb copy is restricted to in-frame clones and leaves out a portion. The sample has under 85,000 clones, about 91% seen once. The CDR3 consists of 16 residues. With V trimmed by 3 bases and J by 6 bases, 10 bases remained unmatched. Germline lookup yields CDR1 SGHTA and CDR2 FQGNSA. This sequence originates from a human donor in good health. Some clones in this sample may be carry-over from other donors' samples. The V and J genes are TRBV7-2 and TRBJ1-5, with 8 bases lining up with TRBD1. Specimen: T cells isolated from PBMCs. The CDR3 nucleotides read TGTGCCAGCAGCTTTTTCGGACAGGGTACGGGTCAGCCCCAGCATTTT. Its protein is CASSFFGQGTGQPQHF.